This TCR beta chain appears in the sequencing data of a study of cytomegalovirus exposure and HLA in healthy donors. 60 Vbeta and 13 Jbeta primers were used in PCR. Data came from immunoSEQ multiplex PCR; TCRdb stores just in-frame clones and leaves some out. The sample lists about 140,000 clones, roughly 78% occurring once. About this clone itself: The target antigen is unknown.

Study observations and caveats: At a 0.05 false discovery rate, a later analysis found 16,951 TCR beta sequences to be associated with HLA alleles. The investigators catalogued 160 or so TCR beta chains as cytomegalovirus-associated.

After removal of 4 bases from V and 7 bases from J, the junction contained 3 bases not matched to a gene. The CDR3 runs 12 residues. Germline V CDR1 and CDR2: SGHRS, YFSETQ. The material sequenced was PBMCs. This rearrangement joins TRBV5-1 to TRBJ1-2; 8 bases align to TRBD1. This clonotype was obtained from a female donor in good health and CMV-seronegative. The CDR3 nucleotides read TGCGCCAGCAGCACCGGACAGGGTGGCTACACCTTC. Translated: CASSTGQGGYTF. Together with reference TRBV5-1 and TRBJ1-2, the CDR3 gives the full variable domain: KAGVTQTPRYLIKTRGQQVTLSCSPISGHRSVSWYQQTPGQGLQFLFEYFSETQRNKGNFPGRFSGRQFSNSRSEMNVSTLELGDSALYLCASSTGQGGYTFGSGTRLTVV.